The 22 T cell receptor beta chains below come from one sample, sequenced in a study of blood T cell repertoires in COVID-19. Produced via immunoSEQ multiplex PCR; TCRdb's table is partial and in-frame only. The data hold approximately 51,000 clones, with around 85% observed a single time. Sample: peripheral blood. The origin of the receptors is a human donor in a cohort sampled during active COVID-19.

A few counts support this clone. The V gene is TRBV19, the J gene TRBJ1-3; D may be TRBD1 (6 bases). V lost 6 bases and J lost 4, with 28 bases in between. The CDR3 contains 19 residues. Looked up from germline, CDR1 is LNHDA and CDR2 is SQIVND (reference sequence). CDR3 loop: CASSPDRVLRGAWGNTIYF. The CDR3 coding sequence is TGTGCCAGTAGCCCAGACCGCGTTCTGCGGGGGGCCTGGGGAAACACCATATATTTT.

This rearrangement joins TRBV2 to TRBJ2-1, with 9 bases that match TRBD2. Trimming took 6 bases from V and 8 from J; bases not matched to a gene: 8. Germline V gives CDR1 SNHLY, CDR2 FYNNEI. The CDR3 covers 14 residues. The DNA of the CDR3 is TGTGCCAGCAGGGCGGCGGGGGGGCATCATGAGCAGTTCTTC. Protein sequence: CASRAAGGHHEQFF.

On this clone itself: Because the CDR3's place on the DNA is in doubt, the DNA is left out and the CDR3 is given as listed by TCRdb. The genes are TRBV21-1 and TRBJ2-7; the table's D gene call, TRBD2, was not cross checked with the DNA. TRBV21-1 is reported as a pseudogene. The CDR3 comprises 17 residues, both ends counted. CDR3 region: CASSIVFAKGAGYEQYF.

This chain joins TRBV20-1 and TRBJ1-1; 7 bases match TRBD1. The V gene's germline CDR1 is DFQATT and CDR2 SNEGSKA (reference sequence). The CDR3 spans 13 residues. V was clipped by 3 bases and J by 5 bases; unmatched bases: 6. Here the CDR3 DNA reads TGCAGTGCTAGTCGGGACAGAAATACTGAAGCTTTCTTT. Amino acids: CSASRDRNTEAFF.

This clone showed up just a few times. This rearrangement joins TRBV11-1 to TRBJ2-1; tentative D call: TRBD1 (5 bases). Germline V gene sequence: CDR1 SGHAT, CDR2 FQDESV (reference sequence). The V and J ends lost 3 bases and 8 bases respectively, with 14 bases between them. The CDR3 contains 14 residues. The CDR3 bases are TGTGCCAGCAGCTTGTATGGCCAGGGCCATGAGCAGTTCTTC. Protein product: CASSLYGQGHEQFF.

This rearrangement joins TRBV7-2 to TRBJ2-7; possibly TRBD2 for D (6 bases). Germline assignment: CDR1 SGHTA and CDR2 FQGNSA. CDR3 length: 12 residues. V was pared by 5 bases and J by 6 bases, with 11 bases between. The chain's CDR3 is CASSPGTLEQYF. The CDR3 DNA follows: TGTGCCAGCAGCCCCGGGACTCTCGAGCAGTACTTC.

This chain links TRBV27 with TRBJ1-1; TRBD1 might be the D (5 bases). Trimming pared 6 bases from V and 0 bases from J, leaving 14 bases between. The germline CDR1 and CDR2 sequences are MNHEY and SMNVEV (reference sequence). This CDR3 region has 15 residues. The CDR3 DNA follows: TGTGCCAGCAGCATAACTGGGGCTTTGAACACTGAAGCTTTCTTT. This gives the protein CASSITGALNTEAFF.

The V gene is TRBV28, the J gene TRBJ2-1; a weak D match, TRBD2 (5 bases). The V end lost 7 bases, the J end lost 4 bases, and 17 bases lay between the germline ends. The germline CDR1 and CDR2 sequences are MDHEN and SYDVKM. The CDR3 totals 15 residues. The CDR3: CASILSGRDYNEQFF. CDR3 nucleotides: TGTGCCAGCATCCTATCTGGACGGGATTACAATGAGCAGTTCTTC.

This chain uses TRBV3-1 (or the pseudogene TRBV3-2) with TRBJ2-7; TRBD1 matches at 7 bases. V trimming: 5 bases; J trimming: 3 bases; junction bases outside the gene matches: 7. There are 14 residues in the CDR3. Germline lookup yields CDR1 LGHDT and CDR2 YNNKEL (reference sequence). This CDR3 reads CASSYNRDSYEQYF. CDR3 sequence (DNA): TGTGCCAGCAGCTATAACCGGGACAGCTACGAGCAGTACTTC.

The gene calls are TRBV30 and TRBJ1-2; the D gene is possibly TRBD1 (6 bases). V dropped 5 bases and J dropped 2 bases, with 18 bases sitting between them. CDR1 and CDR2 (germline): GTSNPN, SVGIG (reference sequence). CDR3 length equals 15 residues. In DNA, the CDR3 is TGTGCCTGGGACCTTGAGGGGGAAGGAAACTATGGCTACACCTTC. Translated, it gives CAWDLEGEGNYGYTF.

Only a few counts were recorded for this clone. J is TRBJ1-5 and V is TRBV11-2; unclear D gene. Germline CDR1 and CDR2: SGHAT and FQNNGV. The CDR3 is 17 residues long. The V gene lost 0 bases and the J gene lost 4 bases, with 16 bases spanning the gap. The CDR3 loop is CASSLDLTPSWNQPQHF. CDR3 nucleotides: TGTGCCAGCAGCTTAGATTTAACCCCCAGTTGGAATCAGCCCCAGCATTTT. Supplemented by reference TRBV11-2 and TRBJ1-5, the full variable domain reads EAGVAQSPRYKIIEKRQSVAFWCNPISGHATLYWYQQILGQGPKLLIQFQNNGVVDDSQLPKDRFSAERLKGVDSTLKIQPAKLEDSAVYLCASSLDLTPSWNQPQHFGDGTRLSIL.

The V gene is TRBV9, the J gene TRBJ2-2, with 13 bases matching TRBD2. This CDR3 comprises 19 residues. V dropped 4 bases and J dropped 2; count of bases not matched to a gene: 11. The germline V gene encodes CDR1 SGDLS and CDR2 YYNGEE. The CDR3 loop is CASSPSEGTSGINTGELFF. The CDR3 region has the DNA TGTGCCAGCAGCCCAAGCGAGGGGACTAGCGGGATTAACACCGGGGAGCTGTTTTTT. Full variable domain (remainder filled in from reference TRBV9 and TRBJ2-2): DSGVTQTPKHLITATGQRVTLRCSPRSGDLSVYWYQQSLDQGLQFLIQYYNGEERAKGNILERFSAQQFPDLHSELNLSSLELGDSALYFCASSPSEGTSGINTGELFFGEGSRLTVL.

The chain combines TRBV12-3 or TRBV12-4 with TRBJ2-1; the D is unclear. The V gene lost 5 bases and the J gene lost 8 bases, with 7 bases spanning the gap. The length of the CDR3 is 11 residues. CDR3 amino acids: CASSLVDEQFF. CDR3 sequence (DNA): TGTGCCAGCAGTCTCGTCGATGAGCAGTTCTTC.

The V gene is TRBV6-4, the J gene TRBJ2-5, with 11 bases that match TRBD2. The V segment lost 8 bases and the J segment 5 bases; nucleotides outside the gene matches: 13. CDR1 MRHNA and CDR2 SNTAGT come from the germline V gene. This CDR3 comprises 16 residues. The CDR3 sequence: CASRPLAGGNRETQYF. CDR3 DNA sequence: TGTGCCAGCCGCCCTCTAGCGGGGGGTAACAGGGAGACCCAGTACTTC.

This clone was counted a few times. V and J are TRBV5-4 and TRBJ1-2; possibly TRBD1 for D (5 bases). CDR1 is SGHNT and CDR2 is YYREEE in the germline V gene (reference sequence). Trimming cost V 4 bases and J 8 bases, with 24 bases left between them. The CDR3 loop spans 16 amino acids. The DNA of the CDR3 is TGTGCCAGCAGCCCGGGCCAGGGTGGGACCGGGAGAGGCTACACCTTC. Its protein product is CASSPGQGGTGRGYTF.

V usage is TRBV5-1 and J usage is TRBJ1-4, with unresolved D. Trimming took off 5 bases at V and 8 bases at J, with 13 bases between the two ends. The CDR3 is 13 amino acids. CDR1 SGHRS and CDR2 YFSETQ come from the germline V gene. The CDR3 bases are TGCGCCAGCAGTCGCGACTCTAGAGAAAAACTGTTTTTT. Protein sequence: CASSRDSREKLFF.

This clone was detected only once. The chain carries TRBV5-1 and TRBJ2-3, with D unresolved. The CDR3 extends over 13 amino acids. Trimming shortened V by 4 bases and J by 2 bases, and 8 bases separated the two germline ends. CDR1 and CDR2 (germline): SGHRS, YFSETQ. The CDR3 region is CASSVEPTDTQYF. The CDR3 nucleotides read TGCGCCAGCAGCGTAGAACCCACAGATACGCAGTATTTT. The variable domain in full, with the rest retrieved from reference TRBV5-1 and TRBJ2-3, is KAGVTQTPRYLIKTRGQQVTLSCSPISGHRSVSWYQQTPGQGLQFLFEYFSETQRNKGNFPGRFSGRQFSNSRSEMNVSTLELGDSALYLCASSVEPTDTQYFGPGTRLTVL.

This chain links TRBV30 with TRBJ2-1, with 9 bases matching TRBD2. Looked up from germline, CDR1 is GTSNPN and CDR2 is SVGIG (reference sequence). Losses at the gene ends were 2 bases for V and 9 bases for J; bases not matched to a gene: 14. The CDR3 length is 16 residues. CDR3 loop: CAWSYRGGRAGREQFF. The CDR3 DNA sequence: TGTGCCTGGAGTTATAGGGGCGGGAGGGCCGGCCGTGAGCAGTTCTTC.

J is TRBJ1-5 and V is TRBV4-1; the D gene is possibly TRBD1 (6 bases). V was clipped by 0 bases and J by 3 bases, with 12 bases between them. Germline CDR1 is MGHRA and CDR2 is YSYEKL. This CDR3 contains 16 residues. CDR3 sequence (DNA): TGCGCCAGCAGCCAAGAAGGCAGGGGTTACAATCAGCCCCAGCATTTT. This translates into CASSQEGRGYNQPQHF.

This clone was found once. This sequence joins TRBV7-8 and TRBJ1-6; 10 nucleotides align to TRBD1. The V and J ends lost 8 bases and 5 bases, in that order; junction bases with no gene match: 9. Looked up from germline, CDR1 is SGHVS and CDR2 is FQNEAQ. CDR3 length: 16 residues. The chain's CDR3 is CASSKAGQGNNSPLHF. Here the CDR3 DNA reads TGTGCCAGCTCAAAGGCGGGACAGGGGAATAATTCACCCCTCCACTTT.

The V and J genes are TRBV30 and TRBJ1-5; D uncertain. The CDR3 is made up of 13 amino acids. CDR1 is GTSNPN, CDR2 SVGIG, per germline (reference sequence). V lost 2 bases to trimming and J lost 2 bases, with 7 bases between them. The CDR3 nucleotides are TGTGCCTGGAGTCCCGAGGGCAATCAGCCCCAGCATTTT. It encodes CAWSPEGNQPQHF.

CDR3 coding DNA: TGTGCCAGCAGAAGCCTTCCCGGGAGAGAAGAGACCCAGTACTTC. Translated: CASRSLPGREETQYF. The rearrangement joins TRBV28 to TRBJ2-5; D is possibly TRBD2 (6 bases). Trimming shortened V by 6 bases and J by 3 bases, and 17 bases separated the two germline ends. Germline loops: CDR1 MDHEN, CDR2 SYDVKM. This CDR3 comprises 15 residues.